What follows describes a single T cell receptor (beta chain). The target antigen is unknown. The sample comes from a study of T cell repertoires in cytomegalovirus infection. Study conclusions and caveats: In two of eight donors, the top clonotype was HLA-C-restricted CMV-specific.

V lost 5 bases and J 3 bases, leaving 17 bases between the germline ends. The CDR3 has 15 residues. Germline V gene data show CDR1 as MNHNY and CDR2 as SVGAGI (reference sequence). TCRdb passed the reads through MiXCR, listing each CDR3 protein once. In the table there are 100,000 or so distinct CDR3 sequences, 20% to 25% of which are singletons. This sequence was found in a human donor in good health (CMV status not recorded). Some clones in this sample may be carry-over from other donors' samples. The sequenced material came from CD8+ T cells from PBMCs. The chain links TRBV6-6 to TRBJ2-7; D gene ambiguous. CDR3 coding DNA: TGTGCCAGCAGTCCCACAGTTGCAGCCGGCTACGAGCAGTACTTC. It codes for CASSPTVAAGYEQYF.